Following are 8 T cell receptor beta chains from one sample sequenced in a study of regulatory T cells in long-lasting Graves disease. Assembly of TCR beta libraries relied on iRepertoire HTBI primers together with Arm-PCR of CDR3 regions. TCRdb re-called the multiplex PCR reads with MiXCR, one entry per CDR3 protein. The sample gives some 470,000 distinct CDR3 sequences, approximately 21% of which show up once; roughly 7.1% is in the top ten. Time point indicated: persistent/refractory GD, antithyroid drugs over 5 years with positive TRAb. RNA extracted from PBMCs served as the sequencing template. This specimen was peripheral blood mononuclear cells (PBMCs), taken when the disease was refractory, from a patient treated with antithyroid drugs. The receptors originated from a female donor with Graves disease.

This clonotype showed up just a few times. Possible read error: a much larger clone is one base away. The genes are TRBV24-1 and TRBJ2-5, with 9 nucleotides matching TRBD1. Trimming cost V 7 bases and J 9 bases; bases outside gene matches: 11. CDR1 is KGHDR and CDR2 is SFDVKD in the germline V gene. The CDR3 covers 14 residues. The CDR3 DNA reads TGTGCCACCAGAGGACAGGGGAGGAAGGAGGCCCAGTACTTC. Translated, it gives CATRGQGRKEAQYF.

In its sample, this clonotype was seen many times. The chain combines TRBV12-3 or TRBV12-4 with TRBJ2-7, with TRBD2 matching 9 bases. V was clipped by 7 bases and J by 3 bases; unmatched bases: 7. The CDR3 has 14 amino acids. CDR3 DNA: TGTGCCAGCATCATTAGCGGGAGTAACTACGAGCAGTACTTC. It yields the protein CASIISGSNYEQYF.

Only a few counts were recorded for this clonotype. The chain has TRBV10-3 and TRBJ2-5, with TRBD1 as a possible D gene (7 bases). V gave up 11 bases and J gave up 7 bases, with 20 bases separating them. The CDR3 totals 13 residues. Germline CDR1 ENHRY, CDR2 SYGVKD. The CDR3 bases are TGTGCCTCCACGACAGGGCCGCGGGGGACCCAGTACTTC. Translating it yields CASTTGPRGTQYF.

In its sample, this clonotype was seen many times. V usage is TRBV28 and J usage is TRBJ1-5, with D perhaps TRBD1 (5 bases). This CDR3 is built from 14 residues. CDR1 is MDHEN and CDR2 is SYDVKM in the germline V gene. Trimming left V 8 bases short and J 4 bases short, with 15 bases between. The CDR3 coding sequence is TGTGCCAGCCAAGCAGGCGGGGGAAATCAGCCCCAGCATTTT. Translation: CASQAGGGNQPQHF.

Ten or more counts support this clonotype. V is TRBV28 and J is TRBJ2-5; D perhaps matches TRBD1 (6 bases). The V end lost 6 bases, the J end lost 6 bases, and 14 bases lay between the germline ends. Germline CDR1 reads MDHEN; CDR2 reads SYDVKM. The CDR3 has 13 residues. CDR3 region: CASSIGQYKTQYF. The CDR3 coding sequence is TGTGCCAGCAGCATTGGACAGTATAAGACCCAGTACTTC.

The rearrangement links TRBV5-6 to TRBJ2-5; the match to TRBD1 covers 8 bases. This CDR3 region has 15 residues. CDR1 and CDR2 (germline): SGHDT, YYEEEE. Trimming took 0 bases from V and 5 from J; bases not matched to a gene: 6. CDR3 DNA: TGTGCCAGCAGCTTGGCGGGACAGGTTGGGGAGACCCAGTACTTC. Translating gives CASSLAGQVGETQYF.

This clonotype was seen at least ten times. The chain employs TRBV20-1 and TRBJ2-7, with 14 bases that match TRBD2. The CDR3 has 16 residues. Unmatched junction bases numbered 8, after V lost 5 bases and J lost 2 bases. Germline-derived CDR1 and CDR2 are DFQATT and SNEGSKA (reference sequence). The CDR3 DNA reads as TGCAGTGCTTCCTGGACTAGCGGGGGGTCTACCTACGAGCAGTACTTC. The encoded protein is CSASWTSGGSTYEQYF.

Many counts were recorded for this clonotype. This CDR3 is CASSSFSNQPQHF. In DNA form, the CDR3 reads TGTGCCAGCAGCTCTTTTAGCAATCAGCCCCAGCATTTT. This chain joins TRBV7-8 and TRBJ1-5; no definite D call. The CDR3 has 13 residues. V was pared by 4 bases and J by 0 bases, with 4 bases between. The germline V gene has CDR1 SGHVS and CDR2 FQNEAQ.